This T cell receptor beta chain comes out of a study of blood T cells in healthy people across ages. Germline lookup yields CDR1 SGHAT and CDR2 FQNNGV. CDR3 length: 16 amino acids. Unmatched junction bases numbered 11, after V lost 4 bases and J lost 3 bases. In its sample, this clonotype was seen a few times. Sample-barcoded 5' priming and a J-beta primer mix drove a second PCR of about 6 to 11 cycles. TCRdb used MiXCR to reprocess the 5' RACE reads, holding one entry per CDR3 protein. The table includes hundreds of thousands of distinct CDR3 sequences, under 40% detected once. The source is a man younger than 30 in good health. Specimen: blood. The chain combines TRBV11-2 with TRBJ1-1; TRBD1 matches at 7 bases. The CDR3 bases are TGTGCCAGCAGCTCGTATCCAAATACAGGGGACACTGAAGCTTTCTTT. Its protein product is CASSSYPNTGDTEAFF.